Listed here are 15 T cell receptor beta chains from one sample, sequenced in a study of Graves' ophthalmopathy and Graves' hyperthyroidism. The TCR beta CDR3 regions underwent amplification from RNA transcripts. In the first round, RT-PCR was carried out with HTBI primers, and a multiplex PCR formed the second round. Using its own MiXCR run on the multiplex PCR reads, TCRdb lists one record per CDR3 protein. The table shows 680,000 or so distinct CDR3 sequences, with about 20% occurring only once. Material: peripheral blood. These receptor sequences come from a woman between 18 and 29 years old with stable Graves' hyperthyroidism. Some clones in this sample may be carry-over from other donors' samples.

The CDR3 nucleotides read TGTGCCAGCCGACAGATGGGCTCTGAAGCTTTCTTT. Encoded protein: CASRQMGSEAFF. The chain has TRBV10-3 and TRBJ1-1, with D possibly matching TRBD1 (5 bases). CDR1 and CDR2 (germline): ENHRY, SYGVKD. This CDR3 has 12 residues. Trimming removed 10 bases at V and 6 bases at J, with 15 bases between.

This clonotype has just a few counts. This chain uses TRBV29-1 with TRBJ2-2, with D perhaps TRBD1 (5 bases). The CDR3 sequence is 14 residues long. CDR1 and CDR2 (germline): SQVTM, ANQGSEA. Trimming shortened V by 7 bases and J by 2 bases, and 14 bases separated the two germline ends. CDR3 DNA: TGCAGCGCCACAGCAGGGCCAAACACCGGGGAGCTGTTTTTT. It encodes CSATAGPNTGELFF.

At least ten counts were recorded for this clonotype. V is TRBV7-2 and J is TRBJ2-5; 8 nucleotides align to TRBD2. With V trimmed by 0 bases and J by 5 bases, 5 bases remained unmatched. CDR1 and CDR2 from the germline V gene are SGHTA and FQGNSA. The CDR3 sequence is 15 residues long. The CDR3 is CASSLAKRGRETQYF. CDR3 coding DNA: TGTGCCAGCAGCTTAGCGAAGCGGGGGCGGGAGACCCAGTACTTC.

J is TRBJ2-5 and V is TRBV20-1; TRBD1 agrees at 7 bases. Germline V lookup: CDR1 DFQATT, CDR2 SNEGSKA (reference sequence). V was pared by 4 bases and J by 5 bases, with 7 bases of the junction left unmatched. This CDR3 is built from 13 residues. Written as DNA, the CDR3 is TGCAGTGCTATCGACAGGGACGGGGAGACCCAGTACTTC. It specifies CSAIDRDGETQYF.

This clonotype was recorded many times. V gene TRBV7-3 combines with J gene TRBJ2-7; D gene uncertain. Looked up from germline, CDR1 is SGHTA and CDR2 is FQGTGA. There are 13 residues in the CDR3. Trimming removed 3 bases from V and 6 bases from J, with 12 bases in between. The CDR3 loop reads CASSLSPSSEQYF. CDR3 DNA: TGTGCCAGCAGCTTGTCCCCATCGTCCGAGCAGTACTTC.

This clonotype was recorded at least ten times. The rearrangement links TRBV13 to TRBJ2-7; 10 bases map to TRBD1. V lost 7 bases, J lost 6 bases, and 12 bases stayed unmatched. Germline values: CDR1 PRHDT, CDR2 FYEKMQ (reference sequence). The CDR3 totals 15 residues. CDR3: CASTSGDRGLFEQYF. The CDR3 region has the DNA TGTGCCAGCACCTCAGGGGACAGGGGTCTTTTCGAGCAGTACTTC.

This clonotype was counted many times. The chain couples TRBV12-3 or TRBV12-4 to TRBJ2-5; 8 nucleotides match TRBD1. V lost 4 bases, J lost 2 bases, and 6 bases stayed unmatched. There are 15 residues in the CDR3. Here the CDR3 DNA reads TGTGCCAGCAGTTCCGGGACAGGAAAACAAGAGACCCAGTACTTC. It codes for CASSSGTGKQETQYF.

Comments on this clonotype: This clone may be a read error of a much larger clone one base away. The chain couples TRBV7-2 to TRBJ2-5, with 7 bases lining up with TRBD2. The end of the DNA is better explained by TRBJ2-4, so the J call may be wrong. From germline, CDR1 is SGHTA and CDR2 FQGNSA. There are 16 residues in the CDR3. CDR3 DNA sequence: TGTGCCAGCAGCTTGGGCCGAGTGGGGGGGAAAGACATTCAGTACTTC. Protein sequence: CASSLGRVGGKDIQYF.

Concerning this clonotype: Relative to the germline gene, one junction end is altered; a read error may explain this. CDR3 in DNA: TGTGCCAGCAGCCCAGCCGGCAGGGTTGAGATCCAGTACTTC. Residues: CASSPAGRVEIQYF. The genes are TRBV7-2 and TRBJ2-5; D possibly corresponds to TRBD1 (5 bases). The CDR3 runs to 14 residues. The germline gives CDR1 SGHTA, CDR2 FQGNSA.

CDR3 region: CASSYSRGADSPLHF. Written as DNA, the CDR3 is TGTGCCAGCAGTTACTCCAGGGGGGCCGATTCACCCCTCCACTTT. The chain carries TRBV6-5 and TRBJ1-6; 7 positions agree with TRBD1. This CDR3 has 15 residues. Germline V gene sequence: CDR1 MNHEY, CDR2 SVGAGI. The junction had 4 bases not matched to a gene; V was cut back by 0 bases and J by 8 bases.

This clonotype was detected a few times. This sequence joins TRBV5-1 and TRBJ2-7; D could derive from TRBD1 or TRBD2 (5 bases each). The length of the CDR3 is 15 residues. The germline gives CDR1 SGHRS, CDR2 YFSETQ. The V and J ends lost 0 bases and 4 bases respectively, with 14 bases between them. Written as DNA, the CDR3 is TGCGCCAGCAGCTTGGAGGGACCGCCATTGTACGAGCAGTACTTC. Its translation is CASSLEGPPLYEQYF.

In the case of this clonotype: The junction departs from the called germline gene at one end, perhaps through a read error. The CDR3 loop reads CASRREVQNYGYTF. DNA for the CDR3: TGTGCCAGCAGGCGAGAGGTACAGAACTATGGTTACACCTTC. The chain has TRBV2 and TRBJ1-2, with D unclear. The CDR3 extends over 14 amino acids. CDR1 SNHLY and CDR2 FYNNEI come from the germline V gene.

This clonotype appeared a few times. The CDR3 sequence is CASSLTDSISGNTIYF. The CDR3 DNA is TGCGCCAGCAGCTTGACCGATTCCATCTCTGGAAACACCATATATTTT. This sequence joins TRBV5-1 and TRBJ1-3; D uncertain. The germline gives CDR1 SGHRS, CDR2 YFSETQ. The V end was cut by 1 base, the J end by 0 bases, with 11 bases between. The CDR3 consists of 16 residues.

Ten or more counts support this clonotype. The chain employs TRBV19 and TRBJ2-7, with 7 bases fitting TRBD2. CDR3 length equals 13 residues. The J segment lost 6 bases and the V segment lost 6 bases, leaving 8 bases of the junction unmatched. The V gene's germline CDR1 is LNHDA and CDR2 SQIVND (reference sequence). Here the CDR3 reads CASRGAGTSEQYF. In DNA form, the CDR3 reads TGTGCCAGTAGGGGAGCGGGAACGTCCGAGCAGTACTTC. Full variable domain (outside the CDR3, taken from reference TRBV19 and TRBJ2-7): DGGITQSPKYLFRKEGQNVTLSCEQNLNHDAMYWYRQDPGQGLRLIYYSQIVNDFQKGDIAEGYSVSREKKESFPLTVTSAQKNPTAFYLCASRGAGTSEQYFGPGTRLTVT.

This clonotype was found many times. A read error may account for a junction end that differs from germline. J is TRBJ2-4 and V is TRBV28; D is ambiguous. Germline V CDR1 and CDR2: MDHEN, SYDVKM. The CDR3 is made up of 13 amino acids. Here the CDR3 DNA reads TGTGCCAGCAGGGTGGGATCGAAAAACATTAAGTACTTC. Its translation is CASRVGSKNIKYF.